One sample yielded the 28 T cell receptor beta chains listed below, sequenced in a study of blood T cell repertoires in COVID-19. Clones were sequenced by immunoSEQ multiplex PCR, and TCRdb holds only the in-frame ones, with some missing. The table lists about 250,000 clones, 70% to 90% of them singletons. Sample: peripheral blood. These receptors were obtained from an elderly man with acute or convalescent COVID-19.

The J gene is TRBJ2-5, the V gene TRBV11-2; D not resolved. The germline V gene has CDR1 SGHAT and CDR2 FQNNGV. The CDR3 contains 15 residues. Trimming removed 5 bases at V and 5 bases at J, with 18 bases between. The CDR3 DNA follows: TGTGCCAGCAGCCTAGTGGGCACAGTCGCGGAGACCCAGTACTTC. Translated, it gives CASSLVGTVAETQYF.

The rearrangement joins TRBV14 to TRBJ1-3, with TRBD1 as a possible D gene (6 bases). The germline V gene has CDR1 SGHDN and CDR2 FVKESK. Trimming took off 0 bases at V and 5 bases at J, with 11 bases between the two ends. The CDR3 consists of 15 residues. The CDR3: CASSQEQQGRNTIYF. CDR3 nucleotides: TGTGCCAGCAGCCAAGAGCAACAGGGCAGAAACACCATATATTTT.

This chain joins TRBV3-1 (or the pseudogene TRBV3-2) and TRBJ2-1, with TRBD2 identical over 8 bases. This CDR3 is 14 amino acids long. Per the germline V gene, CDR1 is LGHDT and CDR2 is YNNKEL (reference sequence). V trimming: 4 bases; J trimming: 10 bases; junction bases outside the gene matches: 9. The chain's CDR3 is CASSRDSGTREQFF. The CDR3 bases are TGTGCCAGCAGCCGGGACTCCGGGACTAGAGAGCAGTTCTTC.

V is TRBV4-3 and J is TRBJ1-4; TRBD1 is a possible D gene (5 bases). V was shortened by 0 bases and J by 3 bases, with 8 bases between the two germline ends. The CDR3 spans 15 residues. Germline V gene data show CDR1 as LGHNA and CDR2 as YSLEER. DNA of the CDR3: TGCGCCAGCAGCCAAGAGGGGCTATCTAATGAAAAACTGTTTTTT. Its protein product is CASSQEGLSNEKLFF.

On this clone: Other DNA sequences within the sample encode an identical CDR3. This chain uses TRBV7-2 with TRBJ2-3, with TRBD1 matching over 8 bases. After removal of 2 bases from V and 5 bases from J, the junction contained 6 bases not matched to a gene. Germline loops: CDR1 SGHTA, CDR2 FQGNSA. The length of the CDR3 is 15 residues. CDR3 DNA: TGTGCCAGCAGCTTACTCGGACAGGGCCAAGATACGCAGTATTTT. It yields the protein CASSLLGQGQDTQYF.

The genes are TRBV5-1 and TRBJ2-3; 8 positions match TRBD1. From germline, CDR1 is SGHRS and CDR2 YFSETQ. The CDR3 has 15 residues. Losses at the gene ends were 0 bases for V and 4 bases for J; bases not matched to a gene: 4. The CDR3 is CASSLAPTGADTQYF. DNA of the CDR3: TGCGCCAGCAGCTTGGCCCCGACAGGGGCAGATACGCAGTATTTT. Combining the CDR3 with reference TRBV5-1 and TRBJ2-3 gives the whole variable domain KAGVTQTPRYLIKTRGQQVTLSCSPISGHRSVSWYQQTPGQGLQFLFEYFSETQRNKGNFPGRFSGRQFSNSRSEMNVSTLELGDSALYLCASSLAPTGADTQYFGPGTRLTVL.

This clone has a single count. The chain is built from TRBV7-2 and TRBJ1-5; maybe TRBD1 (5 bases). The CDR3 extends over 16 amino acids. Germline-derived CDR1 and CDR2 are SGHTA and FQGNSA. Trimming removed 6 bases at V and 1 base at J, with 16 bases between. In nucleotides, the CDR3 is TGTGCCAGCAGGACGACAGCGGGGGAAAGCAATCAGCCCCAGCATTTT. Translation gives CASRTTAGESNQPQHF. Supplemented by reference TRBV7-2 and TRBJ1-5, the full variable domain reads GAGVSQSPSNKVTEKGKDVELRCDPISGHTALYWYRQSLGQGLEFLIYFQGNSAPDKSGLPSDRFSAERTGGSVSTLTIQRTQQEDSAVYLCASRTTAGESNQPQHFGDGTRLSIL.

V and J are TRBV7-2 and TRBJ2-1, with a possible D match to TRBD1 (5 bases). Germline V gives CDR1 SGHTA, CDR2 FQGNSA. The CDR3 has 15 amino acids. The V end was cut by 5 bases, the J end by 8 bases, with 19 bases between. CDR3 in amino acids: CASSPRQGSGYEQFF. The DNA of the CDR3 is TGTGCCAGCAGCCCAAGGCAGGGCTCCGGGTATGAGCAGTTCTTC.

The rearrangement links TRBV28 to TRBJ2-7, with TRBD1 as a possible D gene (6 bases). CDR3 length equals 15 residues. The V end lost 8 bases, the J end lost 4 bases, and 21 bases lay between the germline ends. CDR1 MDHEN and CDR2 SYDVKM come from the germline V gene. CDR3 sequence: CASGVRGRAPYEQYF. CDR3 DNA sequence: TGTGCCAGCGGAGTTAGGGGGAGAGCCCCATACGAGCAGTACTTC.

V is TRBV19 and J is TRBJ1-2, with D possibly matching TRBD1 (5 bases). This CDR3 contains 15 residues. Germline V CDR1 and CDR2: LNHDA, SQIVND (reference sequence). The germline V and J ends were trimmed by 4 bases and 4 bases, with 16 bases remaining between them. The CDR3 DNA is TGTGCCAGTAGTAACACGGGGGACGCGGGCTATGGCTACACCTTC. Amino acid sequence: CASSNTGDAGYGYTF.

The chain carries TRBV9 and TRBJ2-2; D ambiguous. The germline V gene has CDR1 SGDLS and CDR2 YYNGEE. This CDR3 region has 13 residues. Deletions cut 0 bases from V and 4 bases from J, with 4 bases between. The CDR3 DNA reads as TGTGCCAGCAGCGTAGTGAGCACCGGGGAGCTGTTTTTT. This translates into CASSVVSTGELFF.

This sequence joins TRBV5-8 and TRBJ1-6; TRBD1 matches at 8 bases. V trimming: 3 bases; J trimming: 4 bases; junction bases outside the gene matches: 6. Per germline, CDR1 SGHTS and CDR2 YDEGEE. The CDR3 has 16 residues. The CDR3 reads CASSSGTGLYNSPLHF. The DNA of the CDR3 is TGTGCCAGCAGCTCCGGGACAGGACTTTATAATTCACCCCTCCACTTT.

The chain carries TRBV18 and TRBJ2-2; 7 bases line up with TRBD2. V lost 1 base, J lost 1 base, and 0 bases stayed unmatched. Germline lookup yields CDR1 KGHSH and CDR2 LQKENI. CDR3 length equals 15 residues. CDR3 sequence: CASSPRGRNTGELFF. CDR3 sequence (DNA): TGTGCCAGCTCACCACGCGGGAGGAACACCGGGGAGCTGTTTTTT.

The rearrangement joins TRBV5-4 to TRBJ2-6; 7 bases line up with TRBD1. This CDR3 has 17 amino acids. CDR1 SGHNT and CDR2 YYREEE come from the germline V gene (reference sequence). V shed 4 bases and J 2 bases; nucleotides not matched to a gene: 9. CDR3 sequence reads: CASSGKTGDPGANVLTF. CDR3 coding DNA: TGTGCCAGCAGCGGTAAAACAGGGGACCCTGGGGCCAACGTCCTGACTTTC.

V usage is TRBV5-1 and J usage is TRBJ2-5; 12 bases match TRBD1. Germline V gives CDR1 SGHRS, CDR2 YFSETQ. This CDR3 comprises 15 residues. V shed 4 bases and J 5 bases; nucleotides not matched to a gene: 6. The CDR3 DNA reads as TGCGCCAGCAGCAGGGGACAGGGGGCGTGGGAGACCCAGTACTTC. It is translated as CASSRGQGAWETQYF.

In its sample, this clone was seen a few times. The rearrangement links TRBV19 to TRBJ1-5, with a weak D call TRBD1 (5 bases). The CDR3 contains 14 residues. The ends were cut back, 6 bases at V and 3 bases at J, with 12 bases in the middle. The germline V gene has CDR1 LNHDA and CDR2 SQIVND (reference sequence). The CDR3 spells CASRATGSNQPQHF. CDR3 DNA: TGTGCCAGTAGGGCCACAGGTTCCAATCAGCCCCAGCATTTT.

The V call is TRBV18, the J call TRBJ1-1; a possible D gene is TRBD1 (6 bases). Trimming shortened V by 11 bases and J by 0 bases, and 13 bases separated the two germline ends. Per germline, CDR1 KGHSH and CDR2 LQKENI. The CDR3 extends over 13 amino acids. In nucleotides, the CDR3 is TGTGCCGCCCAGGACAGTTTGAACACTGAAGCTTTCTTT. It specifies CAAQDSLNTEAFF. Filled out from reference TRBV18 and TRBJ1-1, the complete variable domain reads NAGVMQNPRHLVRRRGQEARLRCSPMKGHSHVYWYRQLPEEGLKFMVYLQKENIIDESGMPKERFSAEFPKEGPSILRIQQVVRGDSAAYFCAAQDSLNTEAFFGQGTRLTVV.

Only one count was recorded for this clone. The rearrangement uses TRBV18 and TRBJ2-1, with D tentatively TRBD1 (6 bases). This CDR3 region has 15 residues. Germline loops: CDR1 KGHSH, CDR2 LQKENI. V lost 0 bases and J 8 bases, leaving 14 bases between the germline ends. The CDR3: CASSPPEQGRDEQFF. In DNA, the CDR3 is TGTGCCAGCTCACCACCTGAACAGGGTCGGGATGAGCAGTTCTTC.

This rearrangement joins TRBV7-6 to TRBJ1-3; TRBD1 agrees at 8 bases. This CDR3 is built from 16 residues. CDR1 and CDR2 from the germline V gene are SGHVS and FNYEAQ. J lost 2 bases, V lost 2 bases, and 5 bases had no gene match. Written as DNA, the CDR3 is TGTGCCAGCAGCTTAACGTTACAGGGGGCTGGAAACACCATATATTTT. Its translation: CASSLTLQGAGNTIYF.

V is TRBV7-2 and J is TRBJ1-5, with D hard to call. Trimming removed 5 bases from V and 0 bases from J, with 8 bases in between. Germline assignment: CDR1 SGHTA and CDR2 FQGNSA. The CDR3 is 14 amino acids. In DNA, the CDR3 is TGTGCCAGCAGCGTCGAGTATAGCAATCAGCCCCAGCATTTT. Its protein is CASSVEYSNQPQHF.

The genes are TRBV11-2 and TRBJ2-1; no clear D. The CDR3 spans 15 residues. The V gene's germline CDR1 is SGHAT and CDR2 FQNNGV. V was trimmed by 1 base and J by 6 bases, leaving 13 bases between them. CDR3 protein: CASSLGRGRPNEQFF. CDR3 coding DNA: TGTGCCAGCAGCTTAGGACGTGGCAGGCCCAATGAGCAGTTCTTC.

The chain links TRBV5-1 to TRBJ1-6; 8 bases agree with TRBD1. The CDR3 extends over 17 amino acids. Germline lookup yields CDR1 SGHRS and CDR2 YFSETQ. With 4 bases clipped from V and 4 bases from J, the junction kept 10 bases outside the gene matches. The CDR3 spells CASSPQGQGSYNSPLHF. The CDR3 coding sequence is TGCGCCAGCAGCCCCCAAGGACAGGGAAGTTATAATTCACCCCTCCACTTT.

The rearrangement links TRBV4-3 to TRBJ2-5; D unresolved. Germline V gene sequence: CDR1 LGHNA, CDR2 YSLEER. V was cut by 1 base and J by 5 bases, with 8 bases left in between. This CDR3 region has 13 residues. CDR3 nucleotide sequence: TGCGCCAGCAGCCAAGGTGTCTACGAGACCCAGTACTTC. Encoded protein: CASSQGVYETQYF.

The V and J genes are TRBV24-1 and TRBJ2-5, with a possible D match to TRBD2 (5 bases). The V end lost 4 bases, the J end lost 2 bases, and 7 bases lay between the germline ends. CDR3 size: 13 residues. In germline, CDR1 is KGHDR, CDR2 SFDVKD. Here the CDR3 DNA reads TGTGCCACCAGTGAACCGGGACAAGAGACCCAGTACTTC. Amino acid sequence: CATSEPGQETQYF.

Comment on this clone: Other DNA sequences in the same sample also yield this CDR3. V gene TRBV19 combines with J gene TRBJ2-1, with 9 bases that match TRBD2. With 4 bases clipped from V and 4 bases from J, the junction kept 5 bases outside the gene matches. Germline values: CDR1 LNHDA, CDR2 SQIVND (reference sequence). The CDR3 loop spans 15 amino acids. In DNA form, the CDR3 reads TGTGCCAGTAGTACATCTAGCGGGGTATACAATGAGCAGTTCTTC. As protein: CASSTSSGVYNEQFF.

V usage is TRBV11-2 and J usage is TRBJ1-4; maybe TRBD1 (6 bases). Germline-derived CDR1 and CDR2 are SGHAT and FQNNGV. The CDR3 length is 13 residues. V was cut by 5 bases and J by 7 bases, with 11 bases left in between. In DNA form, the CDR3 reads TGTGCCAGCAGCGTCCTCAGGGGTGAAAAACTGTTTTTT. This translates into CASSVLRGEKLFF.

J is TRBJ2-1 and V is TRBV6-2 or TRBV6-3, with TRBD2 matching 8 bases. Per germline, CDR1 MNHEY and CDR2 SVGEGT. This CDR3 region has 16 residues. Trimming at V came to 5 bases and at J to 10 bases, leaving 16 bases not matched to a gene. CDR3: CASSPIAGRLMGEQFF. CDR3 nucleotides: TGTGCCAGCAGTCCGATAGCGGGACGGCTGATGGGAGAGCAGTTCTTC.

The chain is built from TRBV5-4 and TRBJ1-1, with D unclear. CDR3 length: 13 amino acids. Trimming left V 1 base short and J 3 bases short, with 7 bases between. Germline V gene data show CDR1 as SGHNT and CDR2 as YYREEE (reference sequence). In DNA form, the CDR3 reads TGTGCCAGCAGCTTGTACGGAGACACTGAAGCTTTCTTT. Encoded protein: CASSLYGDTEAFF.